The sequence of this T cell receptor beta chain was determined in a study of blood T cell repertoires in COVID-19. Study as a whole: There were acute and convalescent COVID-19 samples, and they came from the United States, Italy and Spain.

This CDR3 has 13 residues. Trimming shortened V by 6 bases and J by 2 bases, and 11 bases separated the two germline ends. Looked up from germline, CDR1 is MDHEN and CDR2 is SYDVKM. The authors' processing: From reference gene primer amplification, estimates of nucleated cell counts were derived. Clones were sequenced by immunoSEQ multiplex PCR, and TCRdb holds only the in-frame ones, with some missing. V and J calls and clone size come straight from that table; D and trimming were deduced from the DNA. The sample yields some 200,000 clones, 88% seen once. The rearrangement uses TRBV28 and TRBJ2-7, with a weak D call TRBD2 (5 bases). This TCR was sampled from a man aged 35-49 years with active or convalescent COVID-19. The material sequenced was peripheral blood. CDR3 loop: CASRGEEPYEQYF. CDR3 DNA: TGTGCCAGCAGGGGAGAAGAACCCTACGAGCAGTACTTC.